This T cell receptor beta chain appears in the sequencing data of a study of blood T cell repertoires in COVID-19. Across the study: Both acute and convalescent COVID-19 samples were obtained from the United States, Italy and Spain. The analysed material was cDNA or gDNA that came from T cells, B-cell-depleted T cells, or PBMCs.

This clone was found once. How the authors handled the data: Estimated nucleated cell counts came from reference gene primer amplification. Some clones are missing from TCRdb's copy, which holds only in-frame ones; the method was immunoSEQ multiplex PCR. Clone size and the V and J calls come from that table; the DNA yielded D and trimming. The sample includes around 310,000 clones, under 90% of them seen just once. J was trimmed by 6 bases and V by 6 bases; bases with no gene match: 4. This CDR3 comprises 13 residues. The germline V gene encodes CDR1 SEHNR and CDR2 FQNEAQ (reference sequence). Participant-reported clinical history was the basis for cohort assignment.

The TCR comes from a woman aged 30 to 39 who had recovered from COVID-19. The sequenced sample was PBMCs or T cells enriched from blood (not recorded which). The J gene is TRBJ2-2, the V gene TRBV7-9; TRBD1 matches at 7 bases. As DNA, the CDR3 is TGTGCCAGCAGTATCGACAGGGCCGGGGAGCTGTTTTTT. Protein: CASSIDRAGELFF.